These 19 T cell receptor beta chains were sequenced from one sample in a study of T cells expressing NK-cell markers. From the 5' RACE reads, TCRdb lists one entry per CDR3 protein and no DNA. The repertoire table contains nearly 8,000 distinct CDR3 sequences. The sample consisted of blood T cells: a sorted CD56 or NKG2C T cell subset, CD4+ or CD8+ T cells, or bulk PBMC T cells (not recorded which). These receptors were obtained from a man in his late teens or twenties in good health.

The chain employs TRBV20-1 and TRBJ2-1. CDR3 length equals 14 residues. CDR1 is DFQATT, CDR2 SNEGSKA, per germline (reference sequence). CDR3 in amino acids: CSARVAAVYNEQFF.

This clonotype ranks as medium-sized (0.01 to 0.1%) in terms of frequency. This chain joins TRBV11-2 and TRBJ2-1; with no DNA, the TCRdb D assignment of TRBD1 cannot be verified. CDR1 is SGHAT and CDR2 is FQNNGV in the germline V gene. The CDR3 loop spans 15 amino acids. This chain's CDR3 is CASSLDRGQYNEQFF.

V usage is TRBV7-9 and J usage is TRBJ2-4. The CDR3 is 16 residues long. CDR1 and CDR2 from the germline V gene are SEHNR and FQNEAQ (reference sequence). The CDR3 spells CASSSSDPIAKNIQYF.

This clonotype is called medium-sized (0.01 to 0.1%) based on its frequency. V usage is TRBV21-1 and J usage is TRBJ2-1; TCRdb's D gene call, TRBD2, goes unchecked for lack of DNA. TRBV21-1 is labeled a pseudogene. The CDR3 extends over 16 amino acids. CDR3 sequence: CASSKVGTGGRNEQFF.

CDR3 residues: CAWSSKAGYTF. The chain joins TRBV30 to TRBJ1-2. CDR1 and CDR2 (germline): GTSNPN, SVGIG (reference sequence). The CDR3 spans 11 residues.

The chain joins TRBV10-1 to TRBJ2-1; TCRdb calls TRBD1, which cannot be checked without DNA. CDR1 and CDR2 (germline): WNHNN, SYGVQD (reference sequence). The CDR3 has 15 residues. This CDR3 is CASSERTGKYNEQFF.

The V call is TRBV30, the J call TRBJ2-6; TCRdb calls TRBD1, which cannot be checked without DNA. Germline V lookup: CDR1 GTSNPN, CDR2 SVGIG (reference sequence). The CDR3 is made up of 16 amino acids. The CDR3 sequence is CAWSGGGATGANVLTF. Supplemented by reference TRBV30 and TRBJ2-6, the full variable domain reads SQTIHQWPATLVQPVGSPLSLECTVEGTSNPNLYWYRQAAGRGLQLLFYSVGIGQISSEVPQNLSASRPQDRQFILSSKKLLLSDSGFYLCAWSGGGATGANVLTFGAGSRLTVL.

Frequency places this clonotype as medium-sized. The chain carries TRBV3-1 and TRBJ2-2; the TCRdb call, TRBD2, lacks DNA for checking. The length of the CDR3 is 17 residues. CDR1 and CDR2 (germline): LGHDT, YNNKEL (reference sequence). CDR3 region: CASSLGFGTSATGELFF.

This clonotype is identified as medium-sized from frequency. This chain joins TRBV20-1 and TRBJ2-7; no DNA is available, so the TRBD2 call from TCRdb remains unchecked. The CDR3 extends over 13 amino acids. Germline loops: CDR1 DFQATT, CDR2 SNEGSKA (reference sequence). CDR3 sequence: CSAGTSGTYEQYF.

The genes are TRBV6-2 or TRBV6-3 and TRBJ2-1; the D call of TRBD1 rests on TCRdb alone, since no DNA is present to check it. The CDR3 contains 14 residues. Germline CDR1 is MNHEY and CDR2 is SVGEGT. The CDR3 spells CASSYYRDNNEQFF.

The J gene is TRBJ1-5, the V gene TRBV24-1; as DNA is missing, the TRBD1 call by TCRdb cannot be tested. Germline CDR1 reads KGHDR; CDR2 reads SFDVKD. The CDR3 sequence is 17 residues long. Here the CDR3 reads CATSDSGARGKNQPQHF.

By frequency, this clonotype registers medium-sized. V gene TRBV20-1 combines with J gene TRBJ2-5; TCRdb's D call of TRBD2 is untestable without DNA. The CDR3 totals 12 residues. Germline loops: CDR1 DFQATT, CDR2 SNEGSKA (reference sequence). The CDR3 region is CSARPPEETQYF.

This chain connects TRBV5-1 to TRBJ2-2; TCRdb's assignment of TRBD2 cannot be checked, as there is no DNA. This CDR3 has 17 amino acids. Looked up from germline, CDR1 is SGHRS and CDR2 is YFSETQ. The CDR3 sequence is CASSVSSGRDVAGELFF.

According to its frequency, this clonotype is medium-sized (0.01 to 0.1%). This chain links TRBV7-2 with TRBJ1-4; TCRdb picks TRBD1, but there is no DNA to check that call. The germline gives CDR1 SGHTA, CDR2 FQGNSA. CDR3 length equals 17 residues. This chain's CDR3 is CASSLREYGGEEEKLFF.

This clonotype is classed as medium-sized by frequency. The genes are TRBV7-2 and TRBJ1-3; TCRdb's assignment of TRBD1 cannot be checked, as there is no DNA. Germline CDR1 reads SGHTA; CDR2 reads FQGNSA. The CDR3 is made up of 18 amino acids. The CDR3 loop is CASSPDRVLTFSGNTIYF.

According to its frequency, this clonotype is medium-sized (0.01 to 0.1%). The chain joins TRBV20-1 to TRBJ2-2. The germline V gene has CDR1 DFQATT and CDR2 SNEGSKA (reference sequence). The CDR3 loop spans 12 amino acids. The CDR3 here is CSATLGAGELFF.

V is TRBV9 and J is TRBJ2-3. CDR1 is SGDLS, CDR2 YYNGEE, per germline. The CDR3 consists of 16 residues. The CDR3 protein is CASSVGVKYSTDTQYF.

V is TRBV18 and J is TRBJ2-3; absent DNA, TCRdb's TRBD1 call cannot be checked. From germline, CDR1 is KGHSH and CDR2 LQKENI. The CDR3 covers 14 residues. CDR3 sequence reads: CASSPTGPTDTQYF.

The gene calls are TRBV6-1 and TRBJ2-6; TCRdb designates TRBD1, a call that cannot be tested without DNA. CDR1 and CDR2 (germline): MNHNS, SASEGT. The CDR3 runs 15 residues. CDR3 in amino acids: CASSRRGSGANVLTF.